This entry concerns a single T cell receptor beta chain. The antigen remains unidentified. CDR3 length equals 15 residues. V was shortened by 0 bases and J by 8 bases, with 14 bases between the two germline ends. The germline V gene encodes CDR1 MNHEY and CDR2 SVGAGI. This entry belongs to a study of CD8+ T cells in alopecia areata. The study, taken as a whole, reports: Higher clonality than in normal scalp was seen in lesional scalp, especially alopecia totalis/universalis.

Investigators isolated RNA and reverse transcribed it into cDNA to act as the sequencing template. Assay: immunoSEQ multiplex PCR; the TCRdb copy retains only in-frame clones and omits some. The sample yields 85,000 to 110,000 clones, over 75% seen once. Treatment defined: oral pan-JAK inhibitor, 5-10 mg twice daily. The chain uses TRBV6-5 and TRBJ2-1; maybe TRBD2 (5 bases). The input for sequencing was CD8+ T cells sorted from blood, taken between weeks 30 and 35, from a patient treated with tofacitinib. The sequence was collected from a human donor with alopecia areata. CDR3: CASSYSSGSSDEQFF. The CDR3 bases are TGTGCCAGCAGTTACTCGTCTGGGAGTTCCGATGAGCAGTTCTTC.